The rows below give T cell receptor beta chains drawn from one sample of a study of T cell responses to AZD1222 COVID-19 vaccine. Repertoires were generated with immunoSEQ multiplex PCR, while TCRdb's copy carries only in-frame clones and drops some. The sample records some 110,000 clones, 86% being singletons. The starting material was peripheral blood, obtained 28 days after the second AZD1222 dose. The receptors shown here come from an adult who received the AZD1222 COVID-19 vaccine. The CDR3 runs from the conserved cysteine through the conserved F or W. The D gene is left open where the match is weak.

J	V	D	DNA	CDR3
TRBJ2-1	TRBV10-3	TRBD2	TGTGCCATCAGTAGCGGGAGCTTGTCCAGAAATGAGCAGTTCTTC	CAISSGSLSRNEQFF
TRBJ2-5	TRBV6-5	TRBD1	TGTGCCAGCAGTTATGCAACAGGGGGTGGGCAAGAGACCCAGTACTTC	CASSYATGGGQETQYF
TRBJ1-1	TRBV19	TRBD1	TGTGCCAGTAGTATGTACAGGGGGAACACTGAAGCTTTCTTT	CASSMYRGNTEAFF
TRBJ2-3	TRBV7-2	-	TGTGCCAGCAGCTTCTTCCCCCAGACAGATACGCAGTATTTT	CASSFFPQTDTQYF
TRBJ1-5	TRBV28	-	TGTGCCAGCAGTTTGTCTCAGGGCAATCAGCCCCAGCATTTT	CASSLSQGNQPQHF
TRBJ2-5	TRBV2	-	TGTGCCAGCAGTGAACTCAGCGGTAGGGGGGTGCCCAGGACCCAGTACTTC	CASSELSGRGVPRTQYF
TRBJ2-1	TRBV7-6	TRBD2	TGTGCCAGCAGCTCAGGACTAGCCGACCTCAGTGAGCAGTTCTTC	CASSSGLADLSEQFF
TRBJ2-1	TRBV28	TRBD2	TGTGCCAGCAGTTTAGAACTAGCGGGAGGGCCAATCCCGGTAAATGAGCAGTTCTTC	CASSLELAGGPIPVNEQFF
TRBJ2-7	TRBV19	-	TGTGCCAGTAGTATGACTGGGGTCGAGCAGTACTTC	CASSMTGVEQYF
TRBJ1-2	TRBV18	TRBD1	TGTGCCAGCTCACCGGAAACAGGGGGCGGAAACTATGGCTACACCTTC	CASSPETGGGNYGYTF
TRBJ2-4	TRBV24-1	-	TGTGCCACCAGTGACGAGACCCAGGGGGCCAAAAACATTCAGTACTTC	CATSDETQGAKNIQYF
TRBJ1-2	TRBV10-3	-	TGTGCCATCAGTGCGTCGGGGGATTTCTATGGCTACACCTTC	CAISASGDFYGYTF
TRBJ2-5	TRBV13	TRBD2	TGTGCCAGCAGCCGGAGACTAGCGGGAGCGGTAGAGACCCAGTACTTC	CASSRRLAGAVETQYF
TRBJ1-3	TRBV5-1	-	TGCGCCAGCAGCTTCGGACACGAAAACACCATATATTTT	CASSFGHENTIYF
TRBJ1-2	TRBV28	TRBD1	TGTGCCAGCAGTCTCTTAGGGCCGCCGGGACAGGCTAACTATGGCTACACCTTC	CASSLLGPPGQANYGYTF
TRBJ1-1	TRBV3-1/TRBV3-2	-	TGTGCCAGCAGCCAAGCCCTCCCCACAGGGTCACCGAACACTGAAGCTTTCTTT	CASSQALPTGSPNTEAFF
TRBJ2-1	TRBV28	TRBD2	TGTGCCAGCAGTCTCGCTAGACTAGCGGCGTACAATGAGCAGTTCTTC	CASSLARLAAYNEQFF